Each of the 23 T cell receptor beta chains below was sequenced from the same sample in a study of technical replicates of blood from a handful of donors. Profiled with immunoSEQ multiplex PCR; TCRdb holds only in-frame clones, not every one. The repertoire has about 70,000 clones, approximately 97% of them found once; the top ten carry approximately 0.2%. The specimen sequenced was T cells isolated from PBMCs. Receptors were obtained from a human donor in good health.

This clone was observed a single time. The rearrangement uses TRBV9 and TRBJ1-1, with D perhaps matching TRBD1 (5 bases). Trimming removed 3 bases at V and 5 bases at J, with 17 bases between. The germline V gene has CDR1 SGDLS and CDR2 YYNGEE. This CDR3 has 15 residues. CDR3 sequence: CASSEYDSGPTEAFF. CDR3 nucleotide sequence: TGTGCCAGCAGCGAATACGACAGTGGGCCAACTGAAGCTTTCTTT. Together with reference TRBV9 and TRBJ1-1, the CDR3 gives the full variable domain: DSGVTQTPKHLITATGQRVTLRCSPRSGDLSVYWYQQSLDQGLQFLIQYYNGEERAKGNILERFSAQQFPDLHSELNLSSLELGDSALYFCASSEYDSGPTEAFFGQGTRLTVV.

CDR3 sequence reads: CASSPDPGVNQPQHF. The CDR3 coding sequence is TGCGCCAGCAGCCCGGACCCCGGGGTTAATCAGCCCCAGCATTTT. The chain joins TRBV5-1 to TRBJ1-5; D remains unclear. Germline CDR1 and CDR2: SGHRS and YFSETQ. Trimming shortened V by 4 bases and J by 4 bases, and 15 bases separated the two germline ends. CDR3 size: 15 residues.

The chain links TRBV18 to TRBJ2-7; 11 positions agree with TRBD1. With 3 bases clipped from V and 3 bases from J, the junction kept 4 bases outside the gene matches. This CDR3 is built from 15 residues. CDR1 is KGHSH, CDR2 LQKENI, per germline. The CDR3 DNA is TGTGCCAGCTCACCGGGACAGGGGGGAATCTACGAGCAGTACTTC. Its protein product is CASSPGQGGIYEQYF.

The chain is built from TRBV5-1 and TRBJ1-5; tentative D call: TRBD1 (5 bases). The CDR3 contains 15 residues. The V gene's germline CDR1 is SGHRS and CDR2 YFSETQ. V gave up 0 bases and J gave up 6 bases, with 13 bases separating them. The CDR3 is CASSLAGGSGQPQHF. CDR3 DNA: TGCGCCAGCAGCTTGGCCGGGGGGAGCGGTCAGCCCCAGCATTTT.

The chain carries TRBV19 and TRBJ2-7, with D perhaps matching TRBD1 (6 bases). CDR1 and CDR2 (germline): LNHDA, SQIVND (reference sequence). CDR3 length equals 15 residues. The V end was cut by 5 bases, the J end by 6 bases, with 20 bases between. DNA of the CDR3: TGTGCCAGTAGTCCTAAGGATCGTACAGGGAGCGAGCAGTACTTC. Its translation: CASSPKDRTGSEQYF.

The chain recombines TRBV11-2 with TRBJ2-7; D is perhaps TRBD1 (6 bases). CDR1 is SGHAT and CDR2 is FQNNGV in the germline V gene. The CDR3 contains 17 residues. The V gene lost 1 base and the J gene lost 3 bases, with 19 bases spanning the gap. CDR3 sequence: CASSLGQEDPRGYEQYF. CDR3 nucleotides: TGTGCCAGCAGCTTAGGTCAAGAGGATCCCAGGGGCTACGAGCAGTACTTC.

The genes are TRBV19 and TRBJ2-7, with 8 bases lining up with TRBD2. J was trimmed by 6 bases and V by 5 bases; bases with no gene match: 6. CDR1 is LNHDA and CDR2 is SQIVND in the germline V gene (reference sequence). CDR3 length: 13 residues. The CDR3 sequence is CASSGTSRSEQYF. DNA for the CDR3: TGTGCCAGTAGTGGGACTAGTAGGTCCGAGCAGTACTTC.

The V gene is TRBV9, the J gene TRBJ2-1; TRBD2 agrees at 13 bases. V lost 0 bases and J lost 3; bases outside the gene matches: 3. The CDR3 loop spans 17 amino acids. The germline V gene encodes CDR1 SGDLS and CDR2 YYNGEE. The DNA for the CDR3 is TGTGCCAGCAGCGTAGCTAGGACTAGCGGGGGCTACAATGAGCAGTTCTTC. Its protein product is CASSVARTSGGYNEQFF.

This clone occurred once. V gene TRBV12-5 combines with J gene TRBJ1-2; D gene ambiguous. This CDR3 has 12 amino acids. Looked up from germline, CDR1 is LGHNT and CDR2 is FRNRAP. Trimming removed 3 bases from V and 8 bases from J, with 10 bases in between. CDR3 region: CASGFLLGGYTF. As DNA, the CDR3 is TGTGCTAGTGGTTTCTTGCTTGGCGGCTACACCTTC.

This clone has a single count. The CDR3 DNA sequence: TGTGCCAGCAGCCGAGGACGCCGGGACACACCCTACAATGAGCAGTTCTTC. Translation: CASSRGRRDTPYNEQFF. The rearrangement joins TRBV11-3 to TRBJ2-1, with a possible D match to TRBD1 (6 bases). The germline V and J ends were trimmed by 5 bases and 2 bases, with 19 bases remaining between them. Per the germline V gene, CDR1 is SGHNT and CDR2 is YENEEA. The CDR3 extends over 17 amino acids.

The CDR3 loop is CASSSGQNSGNTIYF. Written as DNA, the CDR3 is TGTGCCAGCAGCTCGGGACAGAACTCTGGAAACACCATATATTTT. This chain links TRBV9 with TRBJ1-3; 7 bases align to TRBD1. The CDR3 has 15 residues. Unmatched junction bases numbered 4, after V lost 4 bases and J lost 0 bases. Germline-derived CDR1 and CDR2 are SGDLS and YYNGEE.

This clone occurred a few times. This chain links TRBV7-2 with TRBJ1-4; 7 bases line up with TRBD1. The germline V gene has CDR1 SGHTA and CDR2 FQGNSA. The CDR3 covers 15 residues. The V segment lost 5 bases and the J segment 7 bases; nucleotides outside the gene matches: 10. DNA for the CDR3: TGTGCCAGCAGCAGATACAGGGGTGTTAGTGAAAAACTGTTTTTT. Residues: CASSRYRGVSEKLFF.

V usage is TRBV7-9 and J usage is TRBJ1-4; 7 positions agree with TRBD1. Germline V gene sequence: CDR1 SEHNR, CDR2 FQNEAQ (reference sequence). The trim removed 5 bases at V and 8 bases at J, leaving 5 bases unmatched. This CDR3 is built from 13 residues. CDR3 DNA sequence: TGTGCCAGCAGCCCGAGACAGGGAGAAAAACTGTTTTTT. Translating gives CASSPRQGEKLFF.

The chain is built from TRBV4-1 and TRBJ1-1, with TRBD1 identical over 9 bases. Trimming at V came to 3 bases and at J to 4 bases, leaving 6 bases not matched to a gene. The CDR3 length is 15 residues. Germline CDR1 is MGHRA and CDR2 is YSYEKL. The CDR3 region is CASSQARTGATEAFF. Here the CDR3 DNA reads TGCGCCAGCAGCCAGGCAAGGACAGGGGCCACTGAAGCTTTCTTT.

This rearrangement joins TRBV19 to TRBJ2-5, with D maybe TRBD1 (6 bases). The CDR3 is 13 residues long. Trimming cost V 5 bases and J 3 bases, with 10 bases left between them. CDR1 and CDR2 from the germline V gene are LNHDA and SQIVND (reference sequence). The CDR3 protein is CASSPRTEETQYF. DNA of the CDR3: TGTGCCAGTAGTCCCCGGACAGAAGAGACCCAGTACTTC.

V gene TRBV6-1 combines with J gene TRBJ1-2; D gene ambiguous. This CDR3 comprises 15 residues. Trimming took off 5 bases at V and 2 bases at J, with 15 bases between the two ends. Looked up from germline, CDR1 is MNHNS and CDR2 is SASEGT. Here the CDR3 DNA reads TGTGCCAGCAGTCCTACTCGGACGGGGAACTATGGCTACACCTTC. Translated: CASSPTRTGNYGYTF.

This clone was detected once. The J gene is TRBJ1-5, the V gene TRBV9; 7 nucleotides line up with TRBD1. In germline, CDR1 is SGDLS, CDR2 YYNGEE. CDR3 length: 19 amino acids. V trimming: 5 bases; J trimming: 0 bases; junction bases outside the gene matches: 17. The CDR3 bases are TGTGCCAGCAGGAGAAGGGGACAGCCCTCCTATTATAGCAATCAGCCCCAGCATTTT. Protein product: CASRRRGQPSYYSNQPQHF.

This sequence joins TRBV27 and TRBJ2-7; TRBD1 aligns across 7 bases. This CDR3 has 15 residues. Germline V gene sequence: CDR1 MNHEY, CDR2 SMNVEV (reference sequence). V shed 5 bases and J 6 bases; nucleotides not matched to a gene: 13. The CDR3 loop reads CASSQFSTGFGEQYF. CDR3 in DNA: TGTGCCAGCAGTCAGTTCTCGACAGGGTTCGGCGAGCAGTACTTC.

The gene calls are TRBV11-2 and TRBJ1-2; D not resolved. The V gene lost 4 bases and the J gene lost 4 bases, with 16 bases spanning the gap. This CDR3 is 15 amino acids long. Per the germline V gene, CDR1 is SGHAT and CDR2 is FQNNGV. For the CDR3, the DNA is TGTGCCAGCAGCTCACAGTGGGTGGGAGGCTATGGCTACACCTTC. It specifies CASSSQWVGGYGYTF.

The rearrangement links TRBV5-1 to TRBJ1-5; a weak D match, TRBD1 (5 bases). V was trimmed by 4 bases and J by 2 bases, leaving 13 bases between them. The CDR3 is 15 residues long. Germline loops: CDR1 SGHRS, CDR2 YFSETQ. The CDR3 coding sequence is TGCGCCAGCAGCCCTACAGGTGAACGCAATCAGCCCCAGCATTTT. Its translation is CASSPTGERNQPQHF.

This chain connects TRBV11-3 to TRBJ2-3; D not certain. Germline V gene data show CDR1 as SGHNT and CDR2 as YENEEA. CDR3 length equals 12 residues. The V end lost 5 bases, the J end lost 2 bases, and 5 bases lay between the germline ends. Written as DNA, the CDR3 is TGTGCCAGCAGCCGCGACACAGATACGCAGTATTTT. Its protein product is CASSRDTDTQYF.

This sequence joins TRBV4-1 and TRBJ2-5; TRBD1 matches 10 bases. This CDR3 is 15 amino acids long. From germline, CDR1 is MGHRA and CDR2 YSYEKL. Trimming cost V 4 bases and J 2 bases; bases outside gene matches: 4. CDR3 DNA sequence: TGCGCCAGCAGCCGGACAGGGGGACAGCAAGAGACCCAGTACTTC. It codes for CASSRTGGQQETQYF.

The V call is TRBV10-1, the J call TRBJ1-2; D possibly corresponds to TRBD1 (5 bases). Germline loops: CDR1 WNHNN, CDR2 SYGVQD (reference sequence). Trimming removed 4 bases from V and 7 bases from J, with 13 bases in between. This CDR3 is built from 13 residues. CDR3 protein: CASSGLLQVGYTF. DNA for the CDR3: TGCGCCAGCAGTGGCCTATTACAGGTTGGCTACACCTTC.